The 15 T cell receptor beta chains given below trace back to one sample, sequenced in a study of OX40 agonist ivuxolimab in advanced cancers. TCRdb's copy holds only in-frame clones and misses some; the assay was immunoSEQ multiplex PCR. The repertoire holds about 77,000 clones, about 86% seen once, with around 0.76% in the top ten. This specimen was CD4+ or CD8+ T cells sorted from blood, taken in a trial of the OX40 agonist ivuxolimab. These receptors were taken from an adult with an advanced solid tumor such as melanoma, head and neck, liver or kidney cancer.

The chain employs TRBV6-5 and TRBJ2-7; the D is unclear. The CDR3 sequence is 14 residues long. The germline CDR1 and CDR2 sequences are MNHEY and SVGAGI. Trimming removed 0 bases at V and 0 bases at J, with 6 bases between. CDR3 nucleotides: TGTGCCAGCAGTTACTCGCCGGACTCCTACGAGCAGTACTTC. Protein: CASSYSPDSYEQYF.

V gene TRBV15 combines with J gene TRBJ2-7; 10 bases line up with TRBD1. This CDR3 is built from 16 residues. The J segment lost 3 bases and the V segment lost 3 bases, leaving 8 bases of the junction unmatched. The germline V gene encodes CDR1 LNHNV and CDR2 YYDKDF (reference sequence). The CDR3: CATSSPPGQGNYEQYF. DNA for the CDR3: TGTGCCACCAGCAGCCCCCCGGGACAGGGGAACTACGAGCAGTACTTC.

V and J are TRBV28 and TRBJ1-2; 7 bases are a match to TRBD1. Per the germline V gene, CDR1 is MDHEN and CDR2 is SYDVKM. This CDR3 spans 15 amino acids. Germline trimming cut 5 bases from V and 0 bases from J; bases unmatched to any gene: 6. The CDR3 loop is CASSIRGAPNYGYTF. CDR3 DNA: TGTGCCAGCAGTATCAGGGGGGCCCCTAACTATGGCTACACCTTC.

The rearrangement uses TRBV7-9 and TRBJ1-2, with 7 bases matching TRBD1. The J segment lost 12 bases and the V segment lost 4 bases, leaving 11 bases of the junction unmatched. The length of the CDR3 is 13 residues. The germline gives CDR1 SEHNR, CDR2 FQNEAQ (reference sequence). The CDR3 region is CASSSGGDSLHTF. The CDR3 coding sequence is TGTGCCAGCAGCTCCGGAGGGGACAGCTTACACACCTTC.

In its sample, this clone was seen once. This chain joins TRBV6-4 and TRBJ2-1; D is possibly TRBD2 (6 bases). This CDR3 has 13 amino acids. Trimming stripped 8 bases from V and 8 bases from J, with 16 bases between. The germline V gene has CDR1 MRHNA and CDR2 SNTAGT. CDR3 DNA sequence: TGTGCCAGCGGTACGGGGGTTGGGTATGAGCAGTTCTTC. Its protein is CASGTGVGYEQFF.

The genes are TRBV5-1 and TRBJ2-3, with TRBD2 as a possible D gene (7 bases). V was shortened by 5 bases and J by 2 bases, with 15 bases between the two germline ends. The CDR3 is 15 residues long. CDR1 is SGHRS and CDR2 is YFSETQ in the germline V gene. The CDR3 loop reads CASSGRGGDTDTQYF. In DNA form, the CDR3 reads TGCGCCAGCAGTGGGCGAGGGGGGGACACAGATACGCAGTATTTT.

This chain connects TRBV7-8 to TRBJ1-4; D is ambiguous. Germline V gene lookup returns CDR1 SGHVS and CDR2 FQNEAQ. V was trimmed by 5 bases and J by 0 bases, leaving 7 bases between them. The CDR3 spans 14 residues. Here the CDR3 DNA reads TGTGCCAGCAGCCGGGCCGCAACTAATGAAAAACTGTTTTTT. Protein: CASSRAATNEKLFF.

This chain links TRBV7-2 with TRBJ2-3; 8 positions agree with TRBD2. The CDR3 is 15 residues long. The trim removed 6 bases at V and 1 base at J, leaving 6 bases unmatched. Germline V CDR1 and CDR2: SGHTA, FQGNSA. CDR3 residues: CASSSSGGGTDTQYF. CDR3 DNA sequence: TGTGCCAGCAGTTCGAGCGGGGGAGGCACAGATACGCAGTATTTT.

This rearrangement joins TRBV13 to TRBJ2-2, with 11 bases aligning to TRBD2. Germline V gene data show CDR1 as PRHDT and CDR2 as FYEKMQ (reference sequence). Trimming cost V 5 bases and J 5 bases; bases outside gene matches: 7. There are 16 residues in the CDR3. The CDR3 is CASSLPIAGGTGELFF. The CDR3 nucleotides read TGTGCCAGCAGCCTCCCCATAGCGGGAGGGACCGGGGAGCTGTTTTTT.

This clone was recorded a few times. DNA for the CDR3: TGTGCCAGCACCACCCCGAGCTCCTACAATGAGCAGTTCTTC. The encoded protein is CASTTPSSYNEQFF. This chain links TRBV11-1 with TRBJ2-1; unclear D gene. V shed 7 bases and J shed 0 bases, with 10 bases lying between them. The CDR3 spans 14 residues. Germline V CDR1 and CDR2: SGHAT, FQDESV (reference sequence).

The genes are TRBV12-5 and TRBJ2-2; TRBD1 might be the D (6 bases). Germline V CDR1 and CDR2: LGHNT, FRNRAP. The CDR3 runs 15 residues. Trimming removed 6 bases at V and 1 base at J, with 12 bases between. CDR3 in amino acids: CASGPGVGNTGELFF. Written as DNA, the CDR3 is TGTGCTAGTGGCCCAGGGGTAGGGAACACCGGGGAGCTGTTTTTT.

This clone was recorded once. CDR3 coding DNA: TGTGCCAGCAGTTTAGGGGGGGTCTATGGCTACACCTTC. It translates to CASSLGGVYGYTF. The chain carries TRBV28 and TRBJ1-2; TRBD1 is a possible D gene (5 bases). Germline V CDR1 and CDR2: MDHEN, SYDVKM. This CDR3 is built from 13 residues. V was cut by 2 bases and J by 4 bases, with 8 bases left in between.

As DNA, the CDR3 is TGTGCCAGCAGCTTAGCAGGGGCAGATACGCAGTATTTT. Its protein is CASSLAGADTQYF. The chain joins TRBV11-3 to TRBJ2-3; D perhaps matches TRBD1 (6 bases). The ends were cut back, 1 base at V and 4 bases at J, with 6 bases in the middle. CDR1 SGHNT and CDR2 YENEEA come from the germline V gene. The CDR3 covers 13 residues.

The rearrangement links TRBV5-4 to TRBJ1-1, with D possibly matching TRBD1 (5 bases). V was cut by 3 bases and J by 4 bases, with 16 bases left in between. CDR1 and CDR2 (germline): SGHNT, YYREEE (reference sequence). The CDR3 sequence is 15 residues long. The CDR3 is CASSSWDLRSTEAFF. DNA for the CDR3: TGTGCCAGCAGCTCCTGGGACTTGCGTAGCACTGAAGCTTTCTTT.

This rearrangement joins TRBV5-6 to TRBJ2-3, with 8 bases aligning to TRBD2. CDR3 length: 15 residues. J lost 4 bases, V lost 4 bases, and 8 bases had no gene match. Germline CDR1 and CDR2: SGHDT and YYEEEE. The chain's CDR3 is CASSPDGGASDTQYF. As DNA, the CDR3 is TGTGCCAGCAGCCCTGACGGGGGGGCCTCAGATACGCAGTATTTT.